The 9 T cell receptor beta chains in this list originate from one sample, sequenced in a study. TCRdb ran MiXCR on the RT-PCR reads and lists one entry per CDR3 protein. The data show about 680,000 distinct CDR3 sequences, approximately 15% seen once. What was sequenced was memory CD4+ T cells from blood. The receptor set was obtained from a female donor in good health, serving as a healthy control.

This rearrangement joins TRBV28 to TRBJ2-7; 7 nucleotides match TRBD1. V shed 2 bases and J 0 bases; nucleotides not matched to a gene: 4. The CDR3 consists of 15 residues. From germline, CDR1 is MDHEN and CDR2 SYDVKM. CDR3 sequence: CASSLTGDPSYEQYF. CDR3 DNA: TGTGCCAGCAGTTTAACAGGGGACCCCTCCTACGAGCAGTACTTC.

The chain links TRBV20-1 to TRBJ1-6; the D is unclear. Germline V CDR1 and CDR2: DFQATT, SNEGSKA (reference sequence). Deletions cut 6 bases from V and 13 bases from J, with 10 bases between. There are 10 residues in the CDR3. DNA of the CDR3: TGCAGTGCAAATCCTCGCCCCCTCCACTTT. The encoded protein is CSANPRPLHF.

This sequence joins TRBV5-5 and TRBJ2-3; 12 nucleotides agree with TRBD2. Germline assignment: CDR1 SGHKS and CDR2 YYEKEE (reference sequence). The V segment lost 4 bases and the J segment 5 bases; nucleotides outside the gene matches: 8. The CDR3 runs to 16 residues. The CDR3 loop reads CASSLRLAGEGDTQYF. The CDR3 region has the DNA TGTGCCAGCAGCCTTAGACTAGCGGGAGAGGGAGATACGCAGTATTTT.

This clonotype was counted a few times. This sequence joins TRBV2 and TRBJ2-5, with D perhaps TRBD1 or TRBD2 (5 bases each). In germline, CDR1 is SNHLY, CDR2 FYNNEI. Trimming cost V 9 bases and J 3 bases, with 11 bases left between them. CDR3 length: 12 residues. For the CDR3, the DNA is TGTGCCAGTGGGACGGTAAAAGAGACCCAGTACTTC. This encodes CASGTVKETQYF.

This clonotype has more than one count but fewer than ten. The V call is TRBV24-1, the J call TRBJ2-7; TRBD1 matches at 9 bases. This CDR3 has 16 amino acids. Per germline, CDR1 KGHDR and CDR2 SFDVKD. The V and J ends lost 0 bases and 3 bases, in that order; junction bases with no gene match: 5. The CDR3 protein is CATSDLGRQGVYEQYF. The CDR3 DNA is TGTGCCACCAGTGATTTGGGGAGACAGGGGGTCTACGAGCAGTACTTC.

There are many counts of this clonotype. The chain has TRBV15 and TRBJ2-1; D gene unclear. V was pared by 3 bases and J by 2 bases, with 8 bases between. CDR3 size: 14 residues. Germline-derived CDR1 and CDR2 are LNHNV and YYDKDF (reference sequence). CDR3 DNA: TGTGCCACCAGCAGGAGTCTTACCTACAATGAGCAGTTCTTC. It encodes CATSRSLTYNEQFF.

This clonotype was seen many times. The V call is TRBV29-1, the J call TRBJ1-4; 9 positions agree with TRBD1. The CDR3 runs to 14 residues. V lost 6 bases to trimming and J lost 7 bases; unmatched junction nucleotides: 9. Germline assignment: CDR1 SQVTM and CDR2 ANQGSEA. The DNA for the CDR3 is TGCAGCGTCCTCGGGACAGGGAACGGTGAAAAACTGTTTTTT. This encodes CSVLGTGNGEKLFF.

This sequence joins TRBV4-3 and TRBJ1-2, with 9 bases matching TRBD1. CDR3 size: 15 residues. In germline, CDR1 is LGHNA, CDR2 YSLEER. V shed 0 bases and J 4 bases; nucleotides not matched to a gene: 3. CDR3: CASSQDPGQGYGYTF. The DNA for the CDR3 is TGCGCCAGCAGCCAAGATCCGGGACAGGGCTATGGCTACACCTTC.

The rearrangement joins TRBV5-1 to TRBJ2-3, with 12 bases aligning to TRBD2. CDR1 is SGHRS and CDR2 is YFSETQ in the germline V gene. V shed 3 bases, J shed 2 bases, and the junction held 4 bases outside the gene matches. CDR3 length: 16 amino acids. CDR3 protein: CASSSGLAGITDTQYF. DNA of the CDR3: TGCGCCAGCAGCTCCGGACTAGCGGGAATCACAGATACGCAGTATTTT.